Each of the 17 T cell receptor beta chains below was sequenced from the same sample in a study of T cells in Graves' hyperthyroidism and ophthalmopathy. From RNA transcripts, TCR beta CDR3 regions were amplified. Carried out on the TCR CDR3, a first-round RT-PCR used the HTBI primer set. From the multiplex PCR reads, TCRdb called clonotypes with MiXCR, one entry per CDR3 protein. The table includes hundreds of thousands of distinct CDR3 sequences, 20% to 25% detected once. Sequencing was performed on blood. These receptors were taken from a woman in her 70s with Graves' ophthalmopathy.

A few counts support this clonotype. This sequence joins TRBV28 and TRBJ2-5; D might be TRBD2 (7 bases). The CDR3 runs 16 residues. V lost 7 bases and J 4 bases, leaving 22 bases between the germline ends. Germline assignment: CDR1 MDHEN and CDR2 SYDVKM. DNA of the CDR3: TGTGCCAGCATGTTTAGGGGCGGGGGCTCGGGAGAGACCCAGTACTTC. It translates to CASMFRGGGSGETQYF.

Many counts were recorded for this clonotype. This chain links TRBV28 with TRBJ2-2, with unresolved D. V was clipped by 9 bases and J by 0 bases, with 11 bases between them. Germline lookup yields CDR1 MDHEN and CDR2 SYDVKM. This CDR3 spans 14 amino acids. The CDR3 loop reads CASRLQPNTGELFF. The CDR3, as DNA: TGTGCCAGTAGATTACAGCCGAACACCGGGGAGCTGTTTTTT.

In its sample, this clonotype was seen many times. V usage is TRBV11-2 and J usage is TRBJ2-1, with D unresolved. Looked up from germline, CDR1 is SGHAT and CDR2 is FQNNGV. This CDR3 has 13 residues. V was shortened by 0 bases and J by 7 bases, with 7 bases between the two germline ends. In nucleotides, the CDR3 is TGTGCCAGCAGCTTAGATCTAATGAATGAGCAGTTCTTC. Translated, it gives CASSLDLMNEQFF.

This clonotype was seen more than once but under ten times. The chain recombines TRBV5-1 with TRBJ2-7; a possible D gene is TRBD2 (5 bases). CDR3 length equals 15 residues. Germline CDR1 SGHRS, CDR2 YFSETQ. The germline V and J ends were trimmed by 4 bases and 0 bases, with 14 bases remaining between them. CDR3 sequence (DNA): TGCGCCAGCAGCCCTATCAGCGGACTCTCCTACGAGCAGTACTTC. Translation: CASSPISGLSYEQYF. Full variable domain (outside the CDR3, taken from reference TRBV5-1 and TRBJ2-7): KAGVTQTPRYLIKTRGQQVTLSCSPISGHRSVSWYQQTPGQGLQFLFEYFSETQRNKGNFPGRFSGRQFSNSRSEMNVSTLELGDSALYLCASSPISGLSYEQYFGPGTRLTVT.

This CDR3 reads CASSPWPSGDTRDTQYF. The CDR3 nucleotides read TGTGCCAGCAGCCCCTGGCCTAGCGGGGATACGAGAGATACGCAGTATTTT. The chain recombines TRBV7-3 with TRBJ2-3, with TRBD2 identical over 9 bases. The V and J ends lost 5 bases and 5 bases, in that order; junction bases with no gene match: 14. This CDR3 has 17 amino acids. Germline V lookup: CDR1 SGHTA, CDR2 FQGTGA.

This clonotype was recorded only once. The chain links TRBV6-1 to TRBJ2-1; D is unclear. The germline CDR1 and CDR2 sequences are MNHNS and SASEGT. V was clipped by 4 bases and J by 0 bases, with 16 bases between them. CDR3 length: 17 residues. The CDR3 coding sequence is TGTGCCAGCAGTGGAGGCCGCCTACTCAGCTCCTACAATGAGCAGTTCTTC. This gives the protein CASSGGRLLSSYNEQFF.

This chain joins TRBV20-1 and TRBJ2-2; D is possibly TRBD2 (6 bases). Trimming took 4 bases from V and 3 from J, leaving 12 bases between them. CDR1 and CDR2 from the germline V gene are DFQATT and SNEGSKA (reference sequence). The CDR3 totals 14 residues. CDR3 region: CSATRTTYTGELFF. The CDR3 coding sequence is TGCAGTGCTACCCGGACTACCTACACCGGGGAGCTGTTTTTT.

The V gene is TRBV18, the J gene TRBJ2-2; 10 bases agree with TRBD2. Trimming removed 0 bases from V and 1 base from J; junction bases left unmatched: 2. The CDR3 loop spans 17 amino acids. Germline CDR1 reads KGHSH; CDR2 reads LQKENI. The CDR3 region has the DNA TGTGCCAGCTCACCACCCGCTAGCGGGAGGAACACCGGGGAGCTGTTTTTT. Protein product: CASSPPASGRNTGELFF.

The chain recombines TRBV5-1 with TRBJ2-3, with a tentative D call TRBD2 (6 bases). Germline loops: CDR1 SGHRS, CDR2 YFSETQ. The CDR3 loop spans 15 amino acids. Trimming stripped 3 bases from V and 0 bases from J, with 11 bases between. This CDR3 is CASSWDSASTDTQYF. As DNA, the CDR3 is TGCGCCAGCAGCTGGGACTCGGCTAGCACAGATACGCAGTATTTT. Full variable domain (outside the CDR3, taken from reference TRBV5-1 and TRBJ2-3): KAGVTQTPRYLIKTRGQQVTLSCSPISGHRSVSWYQQTPGQGLQFLFEYFSETQRNKGNFPGRFSGRQFSNSRSEMNVSTLELGDSALYLCASSWDSASTDTQYFGPGTRLTVL.

The rearrangement uses TRBV6-1 and TRBJ2-1; a possible D gene is TRBD1 (7 bases). V was trimmed by 1 base and J by 4 bases, leaving 11 bases between them. Germline assignment: CDR1 MNHNS and CDR2 SASEGT. CDR3 size: 15 residues. The CDR3 nucleotides read TGTGCCAGCAGTGAAGTCAGGGGGGTTTACAATGAGCAGTTCTTC. It specifies CASSEVRGVYNEQFF.

This clonotype came up many times. The chain recombines TRBV6-2 or TRBV6-3 with TRBJ1-1, with D possibly being TRBD1 (6 bases). Trimming removed 6 bases at V and 10 bases at J, with 18 bases between. Germline CDR1 is MNHEY and CDR2 is SVGEGT. The CDR3 covers 13 residues. The DNA of the CDR3 is TGTGCCAGCAGACTGGGGGGGGCGCCGGGAGCTTTCTTT. Residues: CASRLGGAPGAFF.

This chain uses TRBV20-1 with TRBJ2-1; TRBD2 matches at 8 bases. The CDR3 covers 12 residues. CDR1 DFQATT and CDR2 SNEGSKA come from the germline V gene (reference sequence). V lost 3 bases and J lost 10; bases outside the gene matches: 5. The CDR3 reads CSASGRAWEQFF. The CDR3 nucleotides are TGCAGTGCTAGCGGGAGGGCCTGGGAGCAGTTCTTC.

Here the CDR3 DNA reads TGTGCCAGCAGCTCGAGGACTAGCGGGAGCGGAGAGACCCAGTACTTC. Its translation: CASSSRTSGSGETQYF. The chain joins TRBV5-4 to TRBJ2-5; 13 bases fit TRBD2. The CDR3 loop spans 16 amino acids. The germline V gene has CDR1 SGHNT and CDR2 YYREEE (reference sequence). Losses at the gene ends were 3 bases for V and 4 bases for J; bases not matched to a gene: 6.

This clonotype was recorded many times. This chain joins TRBV7-2 and TRBJ2-6; no firm D call. Trimming took 5 bases from V and 4 from J, leaving 15 bases between them. This CDR3 has 16 residues. Germline V lookup: CDR1 SGHTA, CDR2 FQGNSA. The CDR3 loop is CASSPAAGAGANVLTF. CDR3 coding DNA: TGTGCCAGCAGCCCCGCCGCAGGCGCCGGGGCCAACGTCCTGACTTTC.

V usage is TRBV7-9 and J usage is TRBJ2-5; the D gene could be TRBD1 or TRBD2 (5 bases each). The CDR3 is made up of 14 amino acids. CDR1 and CDR2 from the germline V gene are SEHNR and FQNEAQ (reference sequence). Trimming shortened V by 1 base and J by 5 bases, and 11 bases separated the two germline ends. The CDR3 nucleotides are TGTGCCAGCAGCTTAGTGGGGGTGGTGGAGACCCAGTACTTC. Its translation: CASSLVGVVETQYF.

The chain has TRBV18 and TRBJ1-1; 9 positions agree with TRBD1. CDR3 length equals 17 residues. V shed 3 bases and J 0 bases; nucleotides not matched to a gene: 8. CDR1 is KGHSH, CDR2 LQKENI, per germline. The CDR3 is CASSPLEQGAMNTEAFF. The CDR3 nucleotides read TGTGCCAGCTCACCCCTAGAACAGGGGGCCATGAACACTGAAGCTTTCTTT.

This clonotype appeared a few times. J is TRBJ2-3 and V is TRBV6-1; 9 nucleotides align to TRBD2. Germline lookup yields CDR1 MNHNS and CDR2 SASEGT. The length of the CDR3 is 14 residues. V lost 11 bases, J lost 0 bases, and 6 bases stayed unmatched. The CDR3 loop reads CASRLADSTDTQYF. In DNA, the CDR3 is TGTGCCTCCCGACTAGCGGACAGCACAGATACGCAGTATTTT.